This T cell receptor (beta chain) was documented in a study of cytomegalovirus exposure and HLA in healthy donors (TCRdb year 2017). Notes on the research overall: An earlier analysis of 587 of the donors reported about 300 Gb of sequence data and 117 million unique TCR beta sequences obtained from about 179 million T cells. An early release covering over 500 HLA-typed donors comprised approximately 300 gigabases of sequencing data and around 80 million unique TCR sequences. Among the roughly 400 genotyped donors, under 90% belonged to the genetic ancestry cluster associated with self-reported Caucasian donors. The aim of the study was to test whether cataloging public T cell receptors could identify signatures of past pathogen exposure. The study profiled the T cell repertoires of 666 subjects by immunosequencing and related them to cytomegalovirus serostatus. Along with the roughly 670-subject first cohort, a separate validation cohort of over a hundred different subjects was used. To predict cytomegalovirus infection status, the study combined high-throughput TCR immunosequencing, statistical association of individual TCRs with disease status, and machine learning. To study patterns of TCR occurrence, a later analysis re-analyzed previously published TCR beta repertoires from 666 donors and added high-resolution HLA genotyping. Rather than using new phenotypic data, the later analysis identified candidate immune exposures from TCR beta sequences and from how often those sequences occurred across donors. An earlier analysis of fewer than 750 of the donors used high-throughput TCR beta sequencing to judge whether each TCR beta V gene segment behaved as functional or pseudogenic. Donor age, sex, ethnicity and CMV serostatus were collected together with the repertoire data. Genome-wide SNP genotypes for about 65% of the roughly 700 donors were used in a later genetic analysis, which treated that subset as a discovery cohort. All discovery cohort repertoires had been generated using a single sequencing platform. HLA typing included class I and class II loci at four-digit resolution. The number of typed donors differed by locus: about 620-630 for A, B, C, DRB1 and DQB1; some 500 for DQA1; approximately 610 for DPA1; and about 450 for DPB1. Because of strong linkage in the cohort, a few DR-DQ haplotypes were treated as single units for association and clustering. Across approximately 400 genotyped donors of the cohort, an average of approximately 200,000 unique TCR beta nucleotide sequences per donor were sequenced, and roughly 20% of those sequences were non-productive. Results the study describes overall, beyond this receptor: For the cohort, immune exposure information was limited to CMV serostatus. Compared with equally common non-associated chains, HLA-associated TCR beta chains in a later analysis were more clonally expanded and had lower generation probabilities. When HLA alleles, especially DR and DQ, strongly co-occurred, TCR associations were difficult to assign to individual alleles. In this cohort, only TCR beta chains were sequenced, and detectable features were limited by the absence of alpha or paired-chain data. Because some donors lacked HLA typing at each locus, the association tests relied only on the typed subset. Compared with the approximately 710-donor mean, donors in an Asian-associated ancestry cluster had fewer N-insertions in productive TCRs, according to a later genetic analysis. In the study, approximately 160 TCR beta chains were listed as associated with cytomegalovirus. While some public TCRs were present in many individuals, most TCR sequences turned up only very rarely across donors. Roughly uniform sequencing depth across donors was assumed in presence/absence analyses, although this assumption may not hold. In an earlier analysis of 587 of the donors, most TCR beta V segments were observed in productive rearrangements about 90% or about 30% of the time, broadly matching IMGT annotations. According to the authors, the approach could potentially be generalized to other disease states and immunological phenotypes. A further reported finding was that TCR beta sequences accurately predicted the HLA-A and HLA-B alleles for most subjects in the first cohort. According to a later analysis, TCR association rates differed among HLA loci, with DRB1 alleles showing the most associated TCRs and HLA-C alleles showing the fewest. Some IMGT-functional V segments, including TRBV6-2 and TRBV6-3, could not be distinguished by the 87-base-pair reads and were therefore excluded. At a false discovery rate of 0.05, a later analysis linked about 16,000 TCR beta sequences to specific HLA alleles. V-gene and J-gene trimming of TCR beta chains was associated with a missense DCLRE1C variant in a later genetic analysis, and the association was replicated in an independent cohort. Around 16 rarely observed V segments, including chromosome 9 orphons, were excluded from the earlier analysis of several hundred of the donors because counts were too low. The sequencing pipeline was judged likely to have produced a cluster of highly shared sequence variants as a technical artifact. According to a later analysis, most CMV-associated TCR beta chains appeared to be HLA-restricted, and the HLA associations seemed to be driven largely by CMV exposure. A later analysis reported that several top co-occurrence clusters appeared linked to parvovirus B19, influenza, CMV and Epstein-Barr virus. In vitro tests confirmed that three of the cytomegalovirus-associated TCR beta chains recognize cytomegalovirus antigens. The classifier was reported to diagnose cytomegalovirus status with high specificity and sensitivity in both the original and validation cohorts. Linkage disequilibrium might explain the correlated functional status among segregating V segments, but an unknown experimental factor could not be ruled out.

CDR1 and CDR2 were assigned from the germline V gene as SNHLY and FYNNEI. The cysteine opens and the phenylalanine closes a CDR3 of 12 amino acids. Solely the CDR3 DNA is kept, with 36 bases framed from the first base. V sheds 8 bases and J sheds 9 bases, leaving 14 bases between their ends. Receptors were amplified or captured by the immunoSEQ multiplex PCR assay. For the multiplex PCR, a mixture combining 60 forward primers for TCR Vbeta segments and 13 reverse primers for TCR Jbeta segments was used. The CDR3 region of rearranged TCR beta genes was amplified from genomic DNA with a multiplex PCR assay. Amplified TCR beta libraries were sequenced as 87-base-pair reads on the Illumina HiSeq System. The authors' pipeline ran thus. A later analysis tallied some 79 million unique TCR beta chains across the roughly 610 repertoires, and around 10 million of those chains were shared by two or more donors. Raw reads were error-corrected and collapsed into unique sequences by a nearest-neighbor algorithm in which closely related sequences were merged to remove PCR and sequencing errors. To assign V, D and J gene segments, CDR3 sequences were aligned to IMGT reference sequences. For a sequence to be retained, a match of at least six nucleotides to both a V gene segment and a J gene segment was required. Rearrangements were called productive when the CDR3 lacked stop codons and stayed in frame with V and J; all others were non-productive. CDR3 was defined by IMGT convention, running from the second conserved V-encoded cysteine to the conserved J-encoded phenylalanine. The earlier analysis of 500 to 600 of the donors excluded sequences that lacked an unambiguous match to a single V gene segment. An earlier analysis of over 450 of the donors classified V segments as functional when productive rearrangements were above 56.7% and as segregating when the standard deviation between donors was above 5%. A statistical classification framework was built for diagnosing cytomegalovirus status from the catalog of TCR beta chain sequences. In a later analysis, V and J genes were assigned by comparing TCR nucleotide sequences against IMGT/GENE-DB human TR gene sequences. Using the TCRdist pipeline, a later analysis assigned CDR3 sequences along with most-parsimonious VDJ recombination scenarios. In a later analysis, each TCR beta chain was defined by its CDR3 amino acid sequence together with its V-gene family, and reads lacking a unique V-gene family were excluded. A later analysis removed roughly 590 highly shared, low-generation-probability nucleotide sequences to deal with suspected cross-contamination and a sequencing artifact. For each public chain, a later analysis derived a clonal expansion index from normalized ranks of inferred template counts within each repertoire. A later analysis computed generation probabilities with a VDJ recombination model fitted to out-of-frame rearrangements, and checked the results against IGoR. A later analysis scored TCR-TCR, TCR-HLA and TCR-CMV co-occurrence with hypergeometric tests, applying a repertoire-size bias correction to TCR pairs. False discovery rates were estimated in a later analysis by permuting HLA or CMV assignments 20 times. In a later analysis, co-occurring TCRs were grouped using DBSCAN, and TCRdist sequence similarity was added for clustering within HLA-allele-positive subsets. Repertoires with fewer than 30,000 or more than 120,000 public chains, plus five repertoires with anomalous nucleotide sharing, were excluded from co-occurrence clustering. TCRdb carries this immuneACCESS record with in-frame sequences only. Its versions omit some clonotypes, under half of them owing to an unresolved V gene in the studies checked, with the rest unexplained. From that table come the V and J calls and clone size; the DNA was used to work out D and trimming. The sample table on file contains fewer than 100,000 clones. Less than 5% of the sample comes from the top ten.

On this clone itself: Its cognate antigen has yet to be identified.

The cohort comprised hundreds of healthy bone marrow donors. All cohort members were sampled while nominally healthy, although unrecorded immune exposures were likely present. The donor tested CMV seropositive and was one of the 289 seropositive cohort members. A peripheral blood sample was provided by each donor, and peripheral blood mononuclear cells were used for TCR beta sequencing. Genomic DNA was extracted from the blood cell samples with the Qiagen DNeasy Blood Extraction Kit. This receptor was obtained from a man younger than 35 in good health and CMV-seropositive. This chain is built from TRBV2 and TRBJ2-4; TRBD1 is a possible D gene, resting on 6 matching bases. Sequencing was done on a sample of PBMCs. The base sequence is TGTGCCAGCCGGGCCACAGGGAGCATTCAGTACTTC. This encodes CASRATGSIQYF.